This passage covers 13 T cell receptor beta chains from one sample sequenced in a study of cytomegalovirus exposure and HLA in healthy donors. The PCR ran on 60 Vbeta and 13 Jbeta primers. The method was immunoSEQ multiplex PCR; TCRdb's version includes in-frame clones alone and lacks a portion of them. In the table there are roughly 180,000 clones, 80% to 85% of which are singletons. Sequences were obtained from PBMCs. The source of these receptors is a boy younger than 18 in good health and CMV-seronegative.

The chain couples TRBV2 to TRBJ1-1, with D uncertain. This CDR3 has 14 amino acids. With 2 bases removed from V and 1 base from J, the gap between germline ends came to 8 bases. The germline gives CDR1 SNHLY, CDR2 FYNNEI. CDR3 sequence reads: CASSELTGNTEAFF. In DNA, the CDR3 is TGTGCCAGCAGTGAACTAACGGGGAACACTGAAGCTTTCTTT.

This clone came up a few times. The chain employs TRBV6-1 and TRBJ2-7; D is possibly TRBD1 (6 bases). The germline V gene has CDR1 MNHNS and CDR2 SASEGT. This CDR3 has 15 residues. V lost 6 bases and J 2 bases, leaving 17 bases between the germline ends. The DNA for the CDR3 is TGTGCCAGCAGACCGACAGGTCAAGCTCCCTACGAGCAGTACTTC. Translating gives CASRPTGQAPYEQYF.

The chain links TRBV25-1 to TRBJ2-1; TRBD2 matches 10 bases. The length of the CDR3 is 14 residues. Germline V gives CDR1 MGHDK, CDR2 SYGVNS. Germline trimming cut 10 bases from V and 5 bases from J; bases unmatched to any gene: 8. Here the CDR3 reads CAISAGGPHNEQFF. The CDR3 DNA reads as TGTGCCATCTCAGCGGGAGGGCCGCACAATGAGCAGTTCTTC.

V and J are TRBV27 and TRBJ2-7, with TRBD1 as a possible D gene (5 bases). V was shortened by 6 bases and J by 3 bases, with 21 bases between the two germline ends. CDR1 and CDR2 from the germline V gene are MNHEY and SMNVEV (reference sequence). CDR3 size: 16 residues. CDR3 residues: CASSRRRTPYDYEQYF. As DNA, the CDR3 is TGTGCCAGCAGCCGCCGGCGGACACCCTATGACTACGAGCAGTACTTC.

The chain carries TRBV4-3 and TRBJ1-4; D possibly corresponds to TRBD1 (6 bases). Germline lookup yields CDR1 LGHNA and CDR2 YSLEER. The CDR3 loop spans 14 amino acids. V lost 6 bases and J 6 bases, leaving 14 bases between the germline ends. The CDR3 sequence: CASRNQGSHEKLFF. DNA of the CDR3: TGCGCCAGCAGGAATCAGGGGTCGCATGAAAAACTGTTTTTT.

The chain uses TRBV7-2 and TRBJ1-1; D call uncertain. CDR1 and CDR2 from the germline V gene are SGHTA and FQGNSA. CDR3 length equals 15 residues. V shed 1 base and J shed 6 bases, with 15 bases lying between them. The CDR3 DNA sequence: TGTGCCAGCAGCTTAGGATTCGGCAGGCTCCCTGAAGCTTTCTTT. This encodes CASSLGFGRLPEAFF.

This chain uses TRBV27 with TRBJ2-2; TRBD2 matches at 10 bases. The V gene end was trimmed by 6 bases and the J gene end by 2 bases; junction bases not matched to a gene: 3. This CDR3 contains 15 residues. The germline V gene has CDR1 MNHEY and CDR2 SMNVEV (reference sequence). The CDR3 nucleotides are TGTGCCAGCAGATGGACTAGCGGCAACACCGGGGAGCTGTTTTTT. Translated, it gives CASRWTSGNTGELFF.

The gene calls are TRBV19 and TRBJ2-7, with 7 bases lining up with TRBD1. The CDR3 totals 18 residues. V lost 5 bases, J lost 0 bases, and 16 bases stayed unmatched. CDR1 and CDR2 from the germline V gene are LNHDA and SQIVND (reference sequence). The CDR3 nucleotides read TGTGCCAGTAGTTCAAGGACAAAGGGACAGATGAGCTCCTACGAGCAGTACTTC. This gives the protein CASSSRTKGQMSSYEQYF.

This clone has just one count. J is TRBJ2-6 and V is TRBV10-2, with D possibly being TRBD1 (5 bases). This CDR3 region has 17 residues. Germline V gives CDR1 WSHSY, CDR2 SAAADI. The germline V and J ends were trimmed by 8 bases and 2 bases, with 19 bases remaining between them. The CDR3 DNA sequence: TGCGCCAGCTATCCCAAGGGCAGGGAAGCTGGGGCCAACGTCCTGACTTTC. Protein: CASYPKGREAGANVLTF.

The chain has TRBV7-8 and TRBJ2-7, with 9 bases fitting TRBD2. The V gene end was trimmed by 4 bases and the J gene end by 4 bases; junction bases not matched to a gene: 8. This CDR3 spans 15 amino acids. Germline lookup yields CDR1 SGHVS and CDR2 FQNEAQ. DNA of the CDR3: TGTGCCAGCAGCTGGCGGGAGGGGAGTACGTACGAGCAGTACTTC. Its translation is CASSWREGSTYEQYF.

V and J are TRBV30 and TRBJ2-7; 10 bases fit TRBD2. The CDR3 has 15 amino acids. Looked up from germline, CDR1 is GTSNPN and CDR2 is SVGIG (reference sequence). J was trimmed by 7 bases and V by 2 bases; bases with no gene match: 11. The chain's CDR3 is CAWSSQRGGPGEQYF. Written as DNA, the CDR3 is TGTGCCTGGAGTTCCCAGCGGGGGGGCCCGGGGGAGCAGTACTTC.

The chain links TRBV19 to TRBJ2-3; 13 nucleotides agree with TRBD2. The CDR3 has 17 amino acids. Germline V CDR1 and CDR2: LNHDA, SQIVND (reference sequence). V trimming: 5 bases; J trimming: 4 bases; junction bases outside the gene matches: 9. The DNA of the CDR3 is TGTGCCAGTAGTGATTTTACTAGCGGGGGGGCGTCAGATACGCAGTATTTT. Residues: CASSDFTSGGASDTQYF.

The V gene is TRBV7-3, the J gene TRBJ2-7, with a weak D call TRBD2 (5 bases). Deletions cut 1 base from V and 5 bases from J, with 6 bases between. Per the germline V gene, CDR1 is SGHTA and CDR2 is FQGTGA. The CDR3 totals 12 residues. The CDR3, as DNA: TGTGCCAGCAGCTTAAAGAGGGACGAGCAGTACTTC. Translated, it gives CASSLKRDEQYF.